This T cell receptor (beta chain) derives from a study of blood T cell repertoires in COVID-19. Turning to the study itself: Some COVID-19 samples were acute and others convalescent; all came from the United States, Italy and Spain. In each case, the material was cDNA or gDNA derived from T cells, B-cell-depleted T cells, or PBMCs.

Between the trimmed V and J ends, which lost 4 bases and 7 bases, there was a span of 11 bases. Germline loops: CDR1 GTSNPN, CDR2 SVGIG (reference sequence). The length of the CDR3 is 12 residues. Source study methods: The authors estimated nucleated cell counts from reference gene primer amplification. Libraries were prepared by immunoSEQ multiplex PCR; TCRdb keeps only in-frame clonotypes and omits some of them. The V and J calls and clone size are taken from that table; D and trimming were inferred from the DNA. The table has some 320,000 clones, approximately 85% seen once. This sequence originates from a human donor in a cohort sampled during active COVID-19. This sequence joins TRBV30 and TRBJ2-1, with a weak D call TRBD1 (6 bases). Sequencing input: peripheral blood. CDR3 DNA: TGTGCCTGGACAGGGGAAGGGAATGAGCAGTTCTTC. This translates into CAWTGEGNEQFF.